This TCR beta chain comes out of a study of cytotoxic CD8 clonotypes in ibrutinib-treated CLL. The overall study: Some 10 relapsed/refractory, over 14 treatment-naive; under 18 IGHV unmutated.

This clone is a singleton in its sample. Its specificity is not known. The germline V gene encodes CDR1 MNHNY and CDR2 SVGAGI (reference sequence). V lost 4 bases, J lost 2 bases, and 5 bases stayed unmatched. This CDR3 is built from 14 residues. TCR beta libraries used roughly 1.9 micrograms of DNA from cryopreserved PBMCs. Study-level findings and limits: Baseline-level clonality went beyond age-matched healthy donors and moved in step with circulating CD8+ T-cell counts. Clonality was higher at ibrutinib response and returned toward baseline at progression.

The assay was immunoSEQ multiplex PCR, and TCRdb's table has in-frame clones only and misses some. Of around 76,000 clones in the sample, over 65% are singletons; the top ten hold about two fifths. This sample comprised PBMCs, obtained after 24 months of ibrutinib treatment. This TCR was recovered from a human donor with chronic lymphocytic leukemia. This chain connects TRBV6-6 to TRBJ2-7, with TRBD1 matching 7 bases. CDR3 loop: CASSLDRPTYEQYF. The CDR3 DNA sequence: TGTGCCAGCAGTTTGGACAGGCCTACCTACGAGCAGTACTTC.